The sequence of this T cell receptor (beta chain) was determined in a study of T cells expressing NK-cell markers (TCRdb year 2020). About the investigation overall: Three sorted T-cell subsets (CD3+CD56+NKG2C+, CD3+CD56+NKG2C- and CD3+CD56-NKG2C+) from several donors had their TCR beta-chain repertoires profiled. Seven of the eight sequenced donors were HCMV-seropositive and one was HCMV-seronegative. The eight sequenced donors were randomly selected healthy volunteers, three men and five women. Illumina HiSeq 2000/2500, MiSeq or NextSeq was used to sequence libraries as 2 x 150 bp reads. Overall study outcomes, separate from this receptor: Those dominant clonotypes were again the most abundant among CD3+CD56-NKG2C+ cells in a few donors, at about 25-65%. In several donors, the dominant CD3+CD56+NKG2C+ clonotypes ranked among the top 10 CD8+ clonotypes, making up about 1.0-7.5% of CD8+ T cells. It remained unclear whether the expanded NKG2C-expressing T cell clones were specific for HCMV antigens.

The sequencer was an Illumina HiSeq 2000. TCR beta cDNA libraries were made by 5'RACE template switching that added a universal primer site and unique molecular identifiers. Synthesis of cDNA was primed from the TCR beta constant segment and was followed by two consecutive PCR amplification steps. The paper's data handling went like this. MIGEC was used to demultiplex reads and group reads by UMI, and MiTCR was used to assemble and quantify clonotypes. To remove erroneous sequences, TCR cDNA sequences were retained only when supported by two or more reads. Downstream repertoire analysis used the tcR package, and clonotypes were matched across fractions by CDR3 nucleotide sequence plus V segment. VDJmatch was used to annotate antigen specificity against VDJdb, with one amino acid substitution allowed in CDR3. TCRdb reprocessed the raw reads; every CDR3 protein sequence is a single record, and DNA is not supplied. The authors' filters were not applied to this entry. The sample table on file contains 400,000 to 550,000 distinct CDR3 sequences. The ten largest account for roughly 7.2% of the sample.

Note on this clonotype: Its antigen target is currently unknown.

The CDR3 numbers 16 residues from cysteine through phenylalanine. Only the protein sequence is given. From a lookup of the germline V gene, CDR1 and CDR2 are SGHDT and YYEEEE. A commercial ELISA kit detecting HCMV-specific IgG in serum was used to determine HCMV serostatus. Ficoll density gradient centrifugation was used to isolate peripheral blood mononuclear cells from blood. Specimen: blood T cells: a sorted CD56 or NKG2C T cell subset, CD4+ or CD8+ T cells, or bulk PBMC T cells (not recorded which). This sequence was found in a woman between 18 and 75 years old in good health. This receptor chain uses TRBV5-6 and TRBJ1-5; with no DNA, the TCRdb D assignment of TRBD1 cannot be verified. The CDR3 region: CASSFGTGGFNQPQHF.